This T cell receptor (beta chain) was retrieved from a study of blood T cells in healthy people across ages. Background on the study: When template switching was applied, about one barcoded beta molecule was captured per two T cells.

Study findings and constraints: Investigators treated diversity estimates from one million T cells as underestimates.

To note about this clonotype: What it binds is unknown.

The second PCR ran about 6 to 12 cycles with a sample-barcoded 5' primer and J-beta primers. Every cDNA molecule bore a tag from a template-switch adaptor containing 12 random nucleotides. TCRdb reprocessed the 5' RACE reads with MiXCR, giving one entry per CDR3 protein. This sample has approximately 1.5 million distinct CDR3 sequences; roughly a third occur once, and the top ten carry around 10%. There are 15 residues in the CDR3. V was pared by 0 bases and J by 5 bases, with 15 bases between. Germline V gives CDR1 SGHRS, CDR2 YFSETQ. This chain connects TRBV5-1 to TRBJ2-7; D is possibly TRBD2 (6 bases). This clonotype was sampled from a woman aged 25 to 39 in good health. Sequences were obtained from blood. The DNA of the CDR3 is TGCGCCAGCAGCTTGGAAAAGGGAGGCCTCCACGAGCAGTACTTC. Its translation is CASSLEKGGLHEQYF.